This T cell receptor beta chain is drawn from a study of monozygotic twins with inflammatory bowel disease. Researchers ran eight separate cDNA reactions for each sample. TCRdb derives one entry per CDR3 protein from the 5' RACE reads, leaving out DNA. This table lists more than 350,000 distinct CDR3 sequences. Every single donor had an approximately 2.7 ml blood sample drawn. This CDR3 is built from 14 residues. Germline lookup yields CDR1 SGHVS and CDR2 FQNEAQ. This chain uses TRBV7-8 with TRBJ2-5; absent DNA, TCRdb's TRBD1 call cannot be checked. The TCR originated in a human donor with ulcerative colitis or Crohn's disease, or a healthy co-twin of an affected twin (not recorded which). The sequenced sample was blood. The CDR3 protein is CASSFAGREETQYF.